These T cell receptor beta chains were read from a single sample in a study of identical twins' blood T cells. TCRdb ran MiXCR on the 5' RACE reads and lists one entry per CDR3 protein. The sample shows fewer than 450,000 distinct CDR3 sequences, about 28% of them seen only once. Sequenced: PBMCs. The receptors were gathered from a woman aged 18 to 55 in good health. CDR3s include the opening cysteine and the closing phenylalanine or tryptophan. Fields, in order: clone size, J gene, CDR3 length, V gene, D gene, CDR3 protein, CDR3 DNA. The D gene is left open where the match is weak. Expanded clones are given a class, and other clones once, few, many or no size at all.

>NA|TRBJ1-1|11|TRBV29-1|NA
CSVPATTEAFF
TGCAGCGTTCCAGCGACGACCGAAGCTTTCTTT
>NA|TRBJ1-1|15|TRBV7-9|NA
CASSLVQGEINEAFF
TGTGCCAGCAGCTTAGTGCAGGGCGAAATCAATGAAGCTTTCTTT
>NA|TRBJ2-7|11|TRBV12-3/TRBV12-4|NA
CASSIRDEQYF
TGTGCCAGCAGTATCAGAGACGAGCAGTACTTC
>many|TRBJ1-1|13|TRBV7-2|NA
CASSQGQNTEAFF
TGTGCCAGCAGCCAAGGACAGAACACTGAAGCTTTCTTT
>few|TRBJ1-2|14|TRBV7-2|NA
CASSLLGGLGGYTF
TGTGCCAGCAGCTTACTTGGTGGCCTAGGGGGCTACACCTTC
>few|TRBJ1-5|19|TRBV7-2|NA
CASSSFVVRHFNSNQPQHF
TGTGCCAGCAGCTCGTTCGTGGTACGGCACTTTAATAGCAATCAGCCCCAGCATTTT
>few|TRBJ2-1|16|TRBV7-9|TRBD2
CASSLKRGPTYNEQFF
TGTGCCAGCAGCCTCAAGCGGGGCCCTACCTACAATGAGCAGTTCTTC
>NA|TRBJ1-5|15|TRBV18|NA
CASSRLQEINQPQHF
TGTGCCAGCTCCCGATTACAGGAGATCAATCAGCCCCAGCATTTT
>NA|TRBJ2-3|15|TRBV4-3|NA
CASSQVSGAADTQYF
TGCGCCAGCAGCCAAGTTTCGGGAGCGGCAGATACGCAGTATTTT
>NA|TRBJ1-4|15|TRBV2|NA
CASSEIRGREEKLFF
TGTGCCAGCAGTGAAATTAGAGGGAGGGAGGAAAAACTGTTTTTT
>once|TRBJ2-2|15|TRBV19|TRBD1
CASSKRTGRTGELFF
TGTGCCAGTAGTAAAAGGACAGGGCGCACCGGGGAGCTGTTTTTT
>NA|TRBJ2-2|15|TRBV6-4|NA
CASSATPGYTGELFF
TGTGCCAGCAGTGCCACCCCAGGGTACACCGGGGAGCTGTTTTTT
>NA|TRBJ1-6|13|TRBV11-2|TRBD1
CASRTGGNSPLHF
TGTGCCAGCCGGACAGGAGGGAATTCACCCCTCCACTTT
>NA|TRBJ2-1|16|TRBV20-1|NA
CSARDWRTDSYNEQFF
TGCAGTGCTAGAGACTGGAGGACTGACTCCTACAATGAGCAGTTCTTC
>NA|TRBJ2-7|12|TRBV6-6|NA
CASITGAYEQYF
TGTGCCAGCATAACAGGAGCCTACGAGCAGTACTTC
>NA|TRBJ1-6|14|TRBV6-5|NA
CASSPGRGNSPLHF
TGTGCCAGCAGTCCAGGGAGGGGTAATTCACCCCTCCACTTT
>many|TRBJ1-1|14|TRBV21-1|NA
CASSKVKPNTEAFF
TGTGCCAGCAGCAAAGTTAAGCCGAACACTGAAGCTTTCTTT
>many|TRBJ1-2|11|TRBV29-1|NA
CSSTGFGGYTF
TGCAGCTCTACAGGGTTCGGTGGCTACACCTTC
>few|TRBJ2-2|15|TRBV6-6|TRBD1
CASRPPGQDTGELFF
TGTGCCAGCAGGCCTCCGGGACAGGACACCGGGGAGCTGTTTTTT
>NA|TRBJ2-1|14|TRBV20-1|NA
CSADPGVSYNEQFF
TGCAGTGCCGACCCTGGGGTATCCTACAATGAGCAGTTCTTC
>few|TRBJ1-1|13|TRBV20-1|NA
CSARSRAATEAFF
TGCAGTGCCCGAAGCCGGGCGGCCACTGAAGCTTTCTTT
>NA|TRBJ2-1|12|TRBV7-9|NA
CASGVSYNEQFF
TGTGCCAGTGGGGTTTCCTACAATGAGCAGTTCTTC
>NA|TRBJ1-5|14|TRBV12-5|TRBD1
CVSGKGTGGQPQHF
TGTGTTAGTGGCAAGGGGACAGGGGGCCAGCCCCAGCATTTT
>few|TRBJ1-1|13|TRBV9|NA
CASSVVMNTEAFF
TGTGCCAGCAGCGTAGTAATGAACACTGAAGCTTTCTTT
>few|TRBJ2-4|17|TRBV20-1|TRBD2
CSARDQGSGRAMDIQYF
TGCAGTGCTAGAGATCAAGGTAGCGGGAGGGCCATGGACATTCAGTACTTC
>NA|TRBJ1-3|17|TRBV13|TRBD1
CASSYEGGTISGNTIYF
TGTGCCAGCAGCTACGAAGGGGGCACGATCTCTGGAAACACCATATATTTT
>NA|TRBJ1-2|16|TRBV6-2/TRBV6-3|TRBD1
CASSATGSGRGYGYTF
TGTGCCAGCAGTGCGACAGGGAGCGGTCGAGGCTATGGCTACACCTTC
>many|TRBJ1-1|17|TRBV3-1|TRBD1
CASSQPGTVIGNTEAFF
TGTGCCAGCAGCCAACCCGGGACAGTAATTGGGAACACTGAAGCTTTCTTT
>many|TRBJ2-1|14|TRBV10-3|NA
CAISERTVGNEQFF
TGTGCCATCAGTGAAAGGACCGTCGGGAATGAGCAGTTCTTC